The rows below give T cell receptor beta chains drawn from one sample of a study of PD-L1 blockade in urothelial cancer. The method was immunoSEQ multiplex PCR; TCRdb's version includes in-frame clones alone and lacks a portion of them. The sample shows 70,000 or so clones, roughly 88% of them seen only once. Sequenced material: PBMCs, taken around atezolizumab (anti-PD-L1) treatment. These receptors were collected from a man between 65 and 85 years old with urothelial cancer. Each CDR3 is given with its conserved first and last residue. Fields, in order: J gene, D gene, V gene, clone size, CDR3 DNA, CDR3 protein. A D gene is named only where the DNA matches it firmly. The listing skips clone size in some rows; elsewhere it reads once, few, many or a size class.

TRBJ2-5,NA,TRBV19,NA,TGTGCCAGTAGTATCCACCCGTCAAACAGGGGGGGAGAGACCCAGTACTTC,CASSIHPSNRGGETQYF
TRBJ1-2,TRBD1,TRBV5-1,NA,TGCGCCAGCAGCCCGCGGACAGGGGGAACCTATGGCTACACCTTC,CASSPRTGGTYGYTF
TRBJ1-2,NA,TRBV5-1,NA,TGCGCCACCACGCGAGGGCCAGGGGACGGCGGCTACACCTTC,CATTRGPGDGGYTF
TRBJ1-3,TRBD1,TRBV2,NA,TGTGCCAGCAGTGTCGGTTTGCAGGGGGCTTGGGGAAACACCATATATTTT,CASSVGLQGAWGNTIYF
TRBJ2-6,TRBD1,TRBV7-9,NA,TGTGCCAGCAGCGGGACAGGGGGCGCTGGGGCCAACGTCCTGACTTTC,CASSGTGGAGANVLTF
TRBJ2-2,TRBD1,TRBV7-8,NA,TGTGCCAGCAGACTGGGACAGGGGGTCGCCGGGGAGCTGTTTTTT,CASRLGQGVAGELFF
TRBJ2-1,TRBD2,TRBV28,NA,TGTGCCAGCAGCTTACTATGGGCCGTTAGCGGGAGCCGGAATGAGCAGTTCTTC,CASSLLWAVSGSRNEQFF
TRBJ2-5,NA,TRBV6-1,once,TGTGCCAGCAGTGACAATCGGTTCGGCTTAGCGCCTCAGGAGACCCAGTACTTC,CASSDNRFGLAPQETQYF
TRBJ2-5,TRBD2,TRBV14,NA,TGTGCCAGCAGCCGACGACTAGCGGGAGGTGACGACCAAGAGACCCAGTACTTC,CASSRRLAGGDDQETQYF
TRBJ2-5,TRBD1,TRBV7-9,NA,TGTGCCAGCAGCCTAGGACAGGAGATGTACCAAGAGACCCAGTACTTC,CASSLGQEMYQETQYF
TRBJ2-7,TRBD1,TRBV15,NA,TGTGCCACCAGCGTAGGGGGACAGGGAAGGTACGAGCAGTACTTC,CATSVGGQGRYEQYF
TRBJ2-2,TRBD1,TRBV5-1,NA,TGCGCCAGCAGCTTGGCGGTGGGACAGGGCCTTACCGGGGAGCTGTTTTTT,CASSLAVGQGLTGELFF
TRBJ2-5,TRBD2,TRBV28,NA,TGTGCCAGCAGTTCTCGACTAGCGGGAGGAAAGACCCAGTACTTC,CASSSRLAGGKTQYF
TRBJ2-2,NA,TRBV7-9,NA,TGTGCCAGCAGCTTAGCACTCTTGGACACCGGGGAGCTGTTTTTT,CASSLALLDTGELFF
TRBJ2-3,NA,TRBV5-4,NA,TGTGCCAGCAGCTCGCCGGGCTTACGGAGGGGCACAGATACGCAGTATTTT,CASSSPGLRRGTDTQYF
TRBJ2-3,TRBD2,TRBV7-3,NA,TGTGCCAGCAGCTTAGGGAGGGGATTGGATACGCAGTATTTT,CASSLGRGLDTQYF
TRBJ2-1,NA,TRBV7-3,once,TGTGCCAGCAGCTTAGGCACGCCAGGGCCTAATGAGCAGTTCTTC,CASSLGTPGPNEQFF
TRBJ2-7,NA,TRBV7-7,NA,TGTGCCAGCAGCTTAAAATCTCCCCCTTTC,CASSLKSPPF
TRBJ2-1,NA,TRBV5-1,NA,TGCGCCAGCAGCCAAATGGGGGGTGAGCAGTTCTTC,CASSQMGGEQFF
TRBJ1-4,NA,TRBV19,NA,TGTGCCAGTAGTATAGGCGGATCGATTAGTGCAACTAATGAAAAACTGTTTTTT,CASSIGGSISATNEKLFF
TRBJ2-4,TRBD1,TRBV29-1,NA,TGCAGCGTTGAAAAGGGGGCCTCCAAAAACATTCAGTACTTC,CSVEKGASKNIQYF
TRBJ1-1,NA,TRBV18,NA,TGTGCCAGCTCACCACGTCAGTACAGGGTGAACACTGAAGCTTTCTTT,CASSPRQYRVNTEAFF
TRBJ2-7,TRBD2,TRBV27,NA,TGTGCCAGCAGTGCCCAGGGGACTAGCTTTCACTACGAGCAGTACTTC,CASSAQGTSFHYEQYF
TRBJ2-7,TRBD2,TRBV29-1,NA,TGCAGCGTTGAAAAGGGGACTAGCGGGAGCCCCGAGCAGTACTTC,CSVEKGTSGSPEQYF
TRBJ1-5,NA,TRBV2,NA,TGTGCCAGCAGTGTCTGGGGCGGGCCCCAGCATTTT,CASSVWGGPQHF
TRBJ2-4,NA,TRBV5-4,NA,TGTGCCAGCAGCTTGCCTTTGGAGGACATTCAGTACTTC,CASSLPLEDIQYF
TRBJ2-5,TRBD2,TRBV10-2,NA,TGCGCCAGCAGTGATCCCCCCGGGACTAGCGGGAAGGAGACCCAGTACTTC,CASSDPPGTSGKETQYF
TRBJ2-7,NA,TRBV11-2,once,TGTGCCAGCAGCGCCCAAGGAGGGTATAGAGACGAGCAGTACTTC,CASSAQGGYRDEQYF
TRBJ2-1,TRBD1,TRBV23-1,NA,TGCGCCAGCAGTCAATATAGTTGGACAGGGAACTATAGTGAGCAGTTCTTC,CASSQYSWTGNYSEQFF
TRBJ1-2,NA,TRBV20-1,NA,TGCAGTGCAGCGGATTACTATGGCTACACCTTC,CSAADYYGYTF
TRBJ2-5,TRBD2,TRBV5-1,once,TGCGCCAGCAGCAGGGCTAGCGGGAACCAAGAGACCCAGTACTTC,CASSRASGNQETQYF
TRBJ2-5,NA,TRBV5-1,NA,TGCGCCAGCAGGGAGGGAAGCGAGACCCAGTACTTC,CASREGSETQYF
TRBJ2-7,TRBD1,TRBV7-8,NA,TGTGCCGCCGGGGACAGGGAACACGAGCAGTACTTC,CAAGDREHEQYF
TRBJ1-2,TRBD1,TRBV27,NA,TGTGCCAGCAGTTCGTCTGGGACAGTTGCTGGCTACACCTTC,CASSSSGTVAGYTF
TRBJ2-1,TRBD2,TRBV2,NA,TGTGCCAGCAGAGGACTAGCGGGAGGGGAGCAGTTCTTC,CASRGLAGGEQFF
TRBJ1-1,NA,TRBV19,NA,TGTGCCAGTAGTATGCGGGGTGGCAACACTGAAGCTTTCTTT,CASSMRGGNTEAFF
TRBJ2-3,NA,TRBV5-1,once,TGCGCCAGCAGCTTGGGTTGGCAGGGGATAACAGATACGCAGTATTTT,CASSLGWQGITDTQYF
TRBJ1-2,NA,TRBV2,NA,TGTGCCAGCAGTACAGGGTCGGGGGGCTATGGCTACACCTTC,CASSTGSGGYGYTF
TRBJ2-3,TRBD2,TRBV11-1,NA,TGTGCCAGCAGCGTTGGCTCCGGGACTAGCGAAGATACGCAGTATTTT,CASSVGSGTSEDTQYF
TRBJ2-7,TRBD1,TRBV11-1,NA,TGTGCCAGCAGCCAACCGGGACAGGGATCCTACGAGCAGTACTTC,CASSQPGQGSYEQYF
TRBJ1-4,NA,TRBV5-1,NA,TGCGCCAGCAGCTTTGGGGTAGGGGTTGCTAATGAAAAACTGTTTTTT,CASSFGVGVANEKLFF
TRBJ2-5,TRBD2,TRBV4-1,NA,TGCGCCAGCAGCCAAGACCCGCGGGGGGAGACCCAGTACTTC,CASSQDPRGETQYF
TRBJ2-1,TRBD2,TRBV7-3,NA,TGTGCCAGCAGCTTAGGCTCCGGCGGGGGCGGGAGGGCGAGGGAGCAGTTCTTC,CASSLGSGGGGRAREQFF
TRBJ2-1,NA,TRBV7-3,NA,TGTGCCAGCAGCCCAACGACGGACTACCCCGAGCAGTTCTTC,CASSPTTDYPEQFF
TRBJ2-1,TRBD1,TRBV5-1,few,TGCGCCAGCAGCTCGGGACAGGGGGCTTTCAATGAGCAGTTCTTC,CASSSGQGAFNEQFF
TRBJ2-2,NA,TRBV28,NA,TGTGCCAGCAGCTTGATGAGGGCCACCGGGGAGCTGTTTTTT,CASSLMRATGELFF
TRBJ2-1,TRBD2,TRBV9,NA,TGTGCCAGCAGCGTCTTCCAGGTAGCGGGAGGGGACAATGAGCAGTTCTTC,CASSVFQVAGGDNEQFF
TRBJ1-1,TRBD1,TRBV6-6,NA,TGTGCCACCTCTTTCCAGGGGGGCACTGAAGCTTTCTTT,CATSFQGGTEAFF
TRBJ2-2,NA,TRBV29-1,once,TGCAGCGTTCGCGGGAACACCGGGGAGCTGTTTTTT,CSVRGNTGELFF
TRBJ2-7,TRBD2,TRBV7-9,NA,TGTGCCAGCAGCCCCAATAGCGGGAGTAACGACGAGCAGTACTTC,CASSPNSGSNDEQYF
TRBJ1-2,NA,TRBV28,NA,TGTGCCAGCAGTTTCGGGTCCTATGGCTACACCTTC,CASSFGSYGYTF
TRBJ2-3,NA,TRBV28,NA,TGTGCCAGCAGCTCCAGCGGGCGCTACACAGATACGCAGTATTTT,CASSSSGRYTDTQYF
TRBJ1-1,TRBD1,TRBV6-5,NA,TGTGCCAGCAGCAGGACAGGGGCGAACACTGAAGCTTTCTTT,CASSRTGANTEAFF